These 10 T cell receptor beta chains came from one sample sequenced in a study of neurological immune-mediated disorders. TCRdb processed the 5' RACE reads anew with MiXCR; each CDR3 protein has one entry. The sample has around 70,000 distinct CDR3 sequences; less than 5.5% are singletons. The specimen sequenced was PBMCs. These receptors originate from a woman aged 25 to 45 with multiple sclerosis.

By share of the sample, this clonotype is medium-sized. This may be a read error, as it is one base from a much larger clone. The V gene is TRBV2, the J gene TRBJ2-5; D gene uncertain. Germline assignment: CDR1 SNHLY and CDR2 FYNNEI. With 6 bases removed from V and 0 bases from J, the gap between germline ends came to 8 bases. The CDR3 runs 13 residues. The DNA for the CDR3 is TGTGCCAGCAGCGCGGAATACCAAGAGACCCAGTACTTC. Translation: CASSAEYQETQYF.

This clonotype was recorded many times. The CDR3 DNA is TGCGCCAGCAGCCAGGGTAGCGGGGGGCCAGGTGAGCAGTTCTTC. This sequence encodes CASSQGSGGPGEQFF. The rearrangement links TRBV5-1 to TRBJ2-1; 10 bases are a match to TRBD2. V was pared by 4 bases and J by 9 bases, with 10 bases of the junction left unmatched. This CDR3 has 15 amino acids. CDR1 SGHRS and CDR2 YFSETQ come from the germline V gene.

This clonotype has ten or more counts. The genes are TRBV12-5 and TRBJ2-5; 9 nucleotides match TRBD1. The CDR3 is 15 residues long. J lost 1 base, V lost 4 bases, and 4 bases had no gene match. Germline CDR1 LGHNT, CDR2 FRNRAP. The CDR3, as DNA: TGTGCTAGTGGTTCGGGACAGGGACCCCAAGAGACCCAGTACTTC. This translates into CASGSGQGPQETQYF.

With respect to this clonotype: Relative to the germline gene, one junction end is altered; a read error may explain this. This chain uses TRBV4-2 with TRBJ1-5; 7 nucleotides match TRBD1. Per germline, CDR1 LGHNA and CDR2 YNFKEQ. The length of the CDR3 is 14 residues. CDR3 in amino acids: CASSPGQDDQPQNF. The CDR3 DNA sequence: TGTGCCAGCAGCCCCGGACAGGATGATCAGCCCCAGAATTTT.

This clonotype was seen ten or more times. Here the CDR3 DNA reads TGCAGTGCTATCACAGGGTCCTATGGCTACACCTTC. Translating gives CSAITGSYGYTF. The V gene is TRBV20-1, the J gene TRBJ1-2, with a weak D call TRBD1 (6 bases). The CDR3 spans 12 residues. Per the germline V gene, CDR1 is DFQATT and CDR2 is SNEGSKA (reference sequence). Trimming left V 4 bases short and J 4 bases short, with 10 bases between.

In this sample, this clonotype turned up many times. One end of the junction is discordant with germline, which a read error may explain. The V and J genes are TRBV10-3 and TRBJ1-5, with TRBD1 as a possible D gene (5 bases). The CDR3 runs to 16 residues. Germline V gene lookup returns CDR1 ENHRY and CDR2 SYGVKD. The CDR3 sequence is CAISESGDSSNQPQNF. The CDR3 nucleotides read TGTGCCATCAGTGAGTCTGGAGACAGTAGCAATCAGCCCCAGAATTTT.

This clonotype came up many times. V is TRBV20-1 and J is TRBJ2-1; tentative D call: TRBD2 (6 bases). The CDR3 consists of 12 residues. With 3 bases removed from V and 12 bases from J, the gap between germline ends came to 15 bases. From germline, CDR1 is DFQATT and CDR2 SNEGSKA (reference sequence). CDR3 DNA sequence: TGCAGTGCTAGCGGAGGAGGGCTAGCGCAGTTCTTC. Its translation is CSASGGGLAQFF.

Details on this clonotype: Sequence at one end of the junction differs from germline and may be a read error. This chain connects TRBV27 to TRBJ1-5; D may be TRBD1 (6 bases). This CDR3 region has 15 residues. CDR1 and CDR2 from the germline V gene are MNHEY and SMNVEV (reference sequence). The CDR3 sequence is CASSLRQGRGQPQNF. The CDR3 coding sequence is TGTGCCAGCAGTTTAAGGCAGGGGAGGGGTCAGCCCCAGAATTTT.

This clonotype occurred a few times. The V and J genes are TRBV5-1 and TRBJ2-1; weak D call: TRBD1 (6 bases). Per the germline V gene, CDR1 is SGHRS and CDR2 is YFSETQ. V lost 0 bases and J lost 0, with 10 bases in between. The CDR3 contains 16 residues. CDR3 sequence: CASSLDRADSYNEQFF. In nucleotides, the CDR3 is TGCGCCAGCAGCTTGGACAGGGCGGACTCCTACAATGAGCAGTTCTTC. The full variable domain, completed using reference TRBV5-1 and TRBJ2-1, is KAGVTQTPRYLIKTRGQQVTLSCSPISGHRSVSWYQQTPGQGLQFLFEYFSETQRNKGNFPGRFSGRQFSNSRSEMNVSTLELGDSALYLCASSLDRADSYNEQFFGPGTRLTVL.

At least ten counts were recorded for this clonotype. V and J are TRBV10-3 and TRBJ2-4; a possible D gene is TRBD1 (6 bases). Germline loops: CDR1 ENHRY, CDR2 SYGVKD. The V end lost 3 bases, the J end lost 1 base, and 16 bases lay between the germline ends. CDR3 length equals 17 residues. This CDR3 is CAISDSRRQAAKNIQYF. CDR3 nucleotide sequence: TGTGCCATCAGTGACTCCCGGAGACAGGCTGCCAAAAACATTCAGTACTTC.